The next 10 T cell receptor beta chains were all read from a single sample in a study of cytomegalovirus exposure and HLA in healthy donors. Method: immunoSEQ multiplex PCR; TCRdb's copy keeps in-frame clones and lacks some. The sample holds approximately 99,000 clones, about 85% seen once. The sample consisted of PBMCs. These TCRs come from a woman between 18 and 29 years old in good health and CMV-seronegative.

V and J are TRBV5-8 and TRBJ1-2; 8 nucleotides match TRBD1. Trimming at V came to 2 bases and at J to 5 bases, leaving 5 bases not matched to a gene. The CDR3 contains 14 residues. Germline V CDR1 and CDR2: SGHTS, YDEGEE. The CDR3 region is CASSLPGGSYGYTF. CDR3 bases: TGTGCCAGCAGCTTACCAGGGGGCTCATATGGCTACACCTTC. The entire variable domain, with the rest obtained from reference TRBV5-8 and TRBJ1-2, is as follows: EAGVTQSPTHLIKTRGQQATLRCSPISGHTSVYWYQQALGLGLQFLLWYDEGEERNRGNFPPRFSGRQFPNYSSELNVNALELEDSALYLCASSLPGGSYGYTFGSGTRLTVV.

This chain links TRBV10-3 with TRBJ1-1, with D unresolved. V shed 0 bases and J shed 0 bases, with 5 bases lying between them. Germline V gene lookup returns CDR1 ENHRY and CDR2 SYGVKD. The CDR3 is 14 residues long. In DNA, the CDR3 is TGTGCCATCAGTGAGTCTACGGTGAACACTGAAGCTTTCTTT. This translates into CAISESTVNTEAFF.

The rearrangement links TRBV11-2 to TRBJ2-2, with D hard to call. Germline V gene data show CDR1 as SGHAT and CDR2 as FQNNGV. The CDR3 sequence is 12 residues long. Trimming left V 6 bases short and J 2 bases short, with 4 bases between. The CDR3 sequence is CASSKNTGELFF. The CDR3 DNA is TGTGCCAGCAGTAAAAACACCGGGGAGCTGTTTTTT.

This clone was detected a few times. The chain uses TRBV5-1 and TRBJ2-7; D is perhaps TRBD1 (6 bases). CDR1 is SGHRS, CDR2 YFSETQ, per germline. V was shortened by 5 bases and J by 1 base, with 10 bases between the two germline ends. The CDR3 extends over 13 amino acids. CDR3 coding DNA: TGCGCCAGCAGGCCAACAGGGTCCTACGAGCAGTACTTC. Translated, it gives CASRPTGSYEQYF.

This chain uses TRBV6-5 with TRBJ2-1; possibly TRBD2 for D (6 bases). Per the germline V gene, CDR1 is MNHEY and CDR2 is SVGAGI. The germline V and J ends were trimmed by 1 base and 8 bases, with 15 bases remaining between them. The CDR3 covers 15 residues. CDR3 in DNA: TGTGCCAGCAGTTACTATGGGGGGATGATAGATGAGCAGTTCTTC. Amino acids: CASSYYGGMIDEQFF.

This clone was counted once. The J gene is TRBJ2-5, the V gene TRBV2; 11 bases align to TRBD2. V dropped 9 bases and J dropped 4; count of bases not matched to a gene: 10. From germline, CDR1 is SNHLY and CDR2 FYNNEI. The CDR3 loop spans 15 amino acids. CDR3 protein: CARGSGLAGGETQYF. The DNA for the CDR3 is TGTGCCAGGGGCTCGGGGCTAGCGGGGGGAGAGACCCAGTACTTC.

V gene TRBV7-8 combines with J gene TRBJ2-3; TRBD1 might be the D (7 bases). Germline V gene data show CDR1 as SGHVS and CDR2 as FQNEAQ. The V and J ends lost 2 bases and 1 base respectively, with 19 bases between them. CDR3 length equals 18 residues. This CDR3 reads CASSLIASGGYGTDTQYF. The CDR3 region has the DNA TGTGCCAGCAGCTTAATAGCGTCAGGGGGGTATGGCACAGATACGCAGTATTTT.

The chain links TRBV2 to TRBJ2-2; 8 positions match TRBD2. This CDR3 region has 15 residues. With 3 bases clipped from V and 4 bases from J, the junction kept 4 bases outside the gene matches. Germline CDR1 and CDR2: SNHLY and FYNNEI. As DNA, the CDR3 is TGTGCCAGCAGTGACCGGGGGGGCCCCACCGGGGAGCTGTTTTTT. This encodes CASSDRGGPTGELFF.

This chain links TRBV9 with TRBJ1-1; a weak D match, TRBD1 (5 bases). CDR1 SGDLS and CDR2 YYNGEE come from the germline V gene. V lost 1 base and J 0 bases, leaving 10 bases between the germline ends. This CDR3 is 15 amino acids long. The CDR3 bases are TGTGCCAGCAGCGTACCCGGGGGTATGAACACTGAAGCTTTCTTT. It codes for CASSVPGGMNTEAFF. Complete variable domain (other parts from reference TRBV9 and TRBJ1-1): DSGVTQTPKHLITATGQRVTLRCSPRSGDLSVYWYQQSLDQGLQFLIQYYNGEERAKGNILERFSAQQFPDLHSELNLSSLELGDSALYFCASSVPGGMNTEAFFGQGTRLTVV.

This sequence joins TRBV5-1 and TRBJ2-2; 10 nucleotides agree with TRBD1. Germline assignment: CDR1 SGHRS and CDR2 YFSETQ. This CDR3 spans 15 amino acids. The junction had 3 bases not matched to a gene; V was cut back by 1 base and J by 6 bases. DNA of the CDR3: TGCGCCAGCAGCTTGAGGACAGGGGGGTCCGGGGAGCTGTTTTTT. Translation gives CASSLRTGGSGELFF.